This record covers a single TCR beta chain. This entry comes from a study of T cells expressing NK-cell markers. TCRdb reprocessed the 5' RACE reads, with one entry per CDR3 protein and no DNA. The repertoire table contains approximately 550,000 distinct CDR3 sequences. The sequencing input was blood T cells: a sorted CD56 or NKG2C T cell subset, CD4+ or CD8+ T cells, or bulk PBMC T cells (not recorded which). The source of this sequence is a man aged 18 to 35 in good health.

This CDR3 is CASSRLIPNLGEQYF. This rearrangement joins TRBV7-9 to TRBJ2-7. The CDR3 consists of 15 residues. Germline CDR1 is SEHNR and CDR2 is FQNEAQ (reference sequence).